A selection of T cell receptor beta chains follows, all from one sample in a study of blood T cells in healthy people across ages. Using its own MiXCR run on the 5' RACE reads, TCRdb lists one record per CDR3 protein. Among around 1,900,000 distinct CDR3 sequences listed, more than 35% were seen once. The specimen was blood. The receptors come from a human donor in good health. Each CDR3 is given with its conserved first and last residue. D genes are given only for firm matches. Not every row has a clone size; where given, it reads once, few, many or a size class.

D: TRBD1; size: once; V: TRBV7-2; J: TRBJ2-5; length: 16; DNA: TGTGCCAGCAGCCCCCCCGAGGGACAGGTTGGAGAGACCCAGTACTTC; CDR3: CASSPPEGQVGETQYF
D: -; size: -; V: TRBV3-1; J: TRBJ2-5; length: 14; DNA: TGTGCCAGCAGCCGAAAGGGCACCCAAGAGACCCAGTACTTC; CDR3: CASSRKGTQETQYF
D: -; size: few; V: TRBV6-5; J: TRBJ2-7; length: 15; DNA: TGTGCCAGCTCCCTAAAGCCGACAGGTAGCGGTGAGCAGTACTTC; CDR3: CASSLKPTGSGEQYF
D: -; size: few; V: TRBV7-9; J: TRBJ1-2; length: 16; DNA: TGTGCCAGCAGCTTAGAGTCGGGCCAAAGAGAATCGGGCTACACCTTC; CDR3: CASSLESGQRESGYTF
D: -; size: few; V: TRBV2; J: TRBJ1-1; length: 14; DNA: TGTGCCAGCAGTGAAGCGCTTGGGTTGGCTGAAGCTTTCTTT; CDR3: CASSEALGLAEAFF
D: -; size: -; V: TRBV10-3; J: TRBJ1-1; length: 13; DNA: TGTGCCACCCTGGAGGGTCTGAACGCTGAAGCTTTCTTT; CDR3: CATLEGLNAEAFF
D: TRBD1; size: -; V: TRBV24-1; J: TRBJ1-2; length: 13; DNA: TGTGCCACCAAAGACAGGGTTGGCTATGGCTACACCTTC; CDR3: CATKDRVGYGYTF
D: TRBD1; size: few; V: TRBV7-2; J: TRBJ2-3; length: 16; DNA: TGTGCCAGCAGCTTAGAGACAGGGGCCACCACTGTTACGCAGTATTTT; CDR3: CASSLETGATTVTQYF
D: -; size: -; V: TRBV29-1; J: TRBJ1-1; length: 13; DNA: TGCAGCGTTGCAGGGCTTCCGGGTACTGAAGCTTTCTTT; CDR3: CSVAGLPGTEAFF
D: -; size: -; V: TRBV5-1; J: TRBJ1-1; length: 15; DNA: TGCGCCATCTTTTTCTGGGTCAAGCGGAACACTGAAGCTTTCTTT; CDR3: CAIFFWVKRNTEAFF
D: TRBD1; size: few; V: TRBV29-1; J: TRBJ2-5; length: 13; DNA: TGCAGCGGGGGGACAGGGAGCGGGGAGACCCAGTACTTC; CDR3: CSGGTGSGETQYF
D: -; size: once; V: TRBV9; J: TRBJ2-6; length: 14; DNA: TGTGCCAGCAGTGCCTTGTCCGGGACCAACGTCCTGACTTTC; CDR3: CASSALSGTNVLTF
D: TRBD2; size: -; V: TRBV7-8; J: TRBJ2-4; length: 18; DNA: TGTGCCAGCAGCTTGGGTTTCCTAGCGGGACGATCCAAAAACATTCAGTACTTC; CDR3: CASSLGFLAGRSKNIQYF
D: TRBD2; size: few; V: TRBV9; J: TRBJ2-7; length: 15; DNA: TGTGCCAGCAGCCCGACCCTAGCGGGGGGGGATGAGCAGTACTTC; CDR3: CASSPTLAGGDEQYF
D: TRBD1; size: many; V: TRBV20-1; J: TRBJ2-7; length: 14; DNA: TGCAGTGCTAGGAGGACAGGGAGCTCCTACGAGCAGTACTTC; CDR3: CSARRTGSSYEQYF
D: -; size: few; V: TRBV2; J: TRBJ2-7; length: 17; DNA: TGTGCCACCAGCCGAAGATTCCGAAACCGGGACTCCTACGAGCAGTACTTC; CDR3: CATSRRFRNRDSYEQYF
D: TRBD2; size: -; V: TRBV29-1; J: TRBJ2-5; length: 13; DNA: TGCAGCGTTGTCCTAGCGGGGGTAGAGACCCAGTACTTC; CDR3: CSVVLAGVETQYF